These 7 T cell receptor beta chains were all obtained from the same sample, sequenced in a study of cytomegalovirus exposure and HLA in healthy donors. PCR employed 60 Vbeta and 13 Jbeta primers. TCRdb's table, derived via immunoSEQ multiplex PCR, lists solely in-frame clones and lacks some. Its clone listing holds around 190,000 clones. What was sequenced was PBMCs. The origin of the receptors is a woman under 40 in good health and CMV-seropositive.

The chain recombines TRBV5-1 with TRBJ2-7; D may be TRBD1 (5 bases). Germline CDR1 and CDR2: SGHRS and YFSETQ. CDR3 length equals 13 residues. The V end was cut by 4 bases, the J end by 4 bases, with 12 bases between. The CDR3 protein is CASSTTPGYEQYF. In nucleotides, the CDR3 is TGCGCCAGCAGCACAACCCCAGGGTACGAGCAGTACTTC. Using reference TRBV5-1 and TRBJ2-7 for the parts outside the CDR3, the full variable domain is KAGVTQTPRYLIKTRGQQVTLSCSPISGHRSVSWYQQTPGQGLQFLFEYFSETQRNKGNFPGRFSGRQFSNSRSEMNVSTLELGDSALYLCASSTTPGYEQYFGPGTRLTVT.

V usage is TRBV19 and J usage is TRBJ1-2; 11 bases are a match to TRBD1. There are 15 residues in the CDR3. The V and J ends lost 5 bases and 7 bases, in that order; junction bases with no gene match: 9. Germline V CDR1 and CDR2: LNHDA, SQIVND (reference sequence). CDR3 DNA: TGTGCCAGTAGTCCTGGAGGACAGGGGGCATTTGGCTACACCTTC. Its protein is CASSPGGQGAFGYTF.

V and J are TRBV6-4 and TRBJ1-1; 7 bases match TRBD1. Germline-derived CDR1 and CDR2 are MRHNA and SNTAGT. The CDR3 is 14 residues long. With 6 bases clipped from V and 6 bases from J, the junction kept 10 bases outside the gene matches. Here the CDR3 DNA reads TGTGCCAGCAGGGTACAGGGGACCGGCGCTGAAGCTTTCTTT. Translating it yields CASRVQGTGAEAFF.

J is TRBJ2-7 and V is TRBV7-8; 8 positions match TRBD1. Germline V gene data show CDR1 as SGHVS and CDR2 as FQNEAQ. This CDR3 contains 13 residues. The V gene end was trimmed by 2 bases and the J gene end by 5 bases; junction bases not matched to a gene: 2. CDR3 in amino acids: CASSLNRGDEQYF. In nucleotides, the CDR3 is TGTGCCAGCAGCTTAAACAGGGGGGACGAGCAGTACTTC.

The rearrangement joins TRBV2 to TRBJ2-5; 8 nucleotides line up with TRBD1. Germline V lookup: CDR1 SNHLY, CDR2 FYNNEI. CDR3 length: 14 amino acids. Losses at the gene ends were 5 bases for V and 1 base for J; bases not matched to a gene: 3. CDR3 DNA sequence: TGTGCCAGCAGTACCGGGACAGGCCAAGAGACCCAGTACTTC. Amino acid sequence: CASSTGTGQETQYF. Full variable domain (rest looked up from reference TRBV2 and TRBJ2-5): EPEVTQTPSHQVTQMGQEVILRCVPISNHLYFYWYRQILGQKVEFLVSFYNNEISEKSEIFDDQFSVERPDGSNFTLKIRSTKLEDSAMYFCASSTGTGQETQYFGPGTRLLVL.

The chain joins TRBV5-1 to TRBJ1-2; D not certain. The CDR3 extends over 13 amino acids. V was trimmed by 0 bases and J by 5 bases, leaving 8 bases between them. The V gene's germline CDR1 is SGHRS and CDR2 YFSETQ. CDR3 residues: CASSLEAGYGYTF. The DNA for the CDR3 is TGCGCCAGCAGCTTGGAGGCAGGATATGGCTACACCTTC.

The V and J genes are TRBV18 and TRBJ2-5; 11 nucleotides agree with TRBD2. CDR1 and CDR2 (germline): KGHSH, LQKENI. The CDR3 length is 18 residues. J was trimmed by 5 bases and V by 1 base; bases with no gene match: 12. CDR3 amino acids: CASSPLTSLAGATETQYF. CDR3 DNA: TGTGCCAGCTCACCACTTACCTCACTAGCGGGAGCGACGGAGACCCAGTACTTC.